Below, 17 T cell receptor beta chains from the same sample are listed, as sequenced in a study of early T cells in non-severe SARS-CoV-2 infection. Via MiXCR, TCRdb re-called the 5' RACE reads, giving one row per CDR3 protein. The sample has 60,000 or so distinct CDR3 sequences, 10% to 12% seen once. Sequenced: whole blood. These receptors originate from an adult who was a healthcare worker with PCR-confirmed SARS-CoV-2 infection or an uninfected control (not recorded which).

The chain uses TRBV6-2 or TRBV6-3 and TRBJ2-7; perhaps TRBD2 as D (6 bases). Germline V gives CDR1 MNHEY, CDR2 SVGEGT. The CDR3 is 15 residues long. V shed 2 bases and J shed 2 bases, with 13 bases lying between them. CDR3 in DNA: TGTGCCAGCAGTTACCGACTAGGATCCGCCTACGAGCAGTACTTC. It codes for CASSYRLGSAYEQYF.

V usage is TRBV5-4 and J usage is TRBJ2-7; TRBD2 matches 9 bases. V lost 0 bases to trimming and J lost 3 bases; unmatched junction nucleotides: 4. Germline CDR1 SGHNT, CDR2 YYREEE (reference sequence). This CDR3 comprises 15 residues. Here the CDR3 DNA reads TGTGCCAGCAGCTTGGATAGCGGGGGTGACTACGAGCAGTACTTC. This codes for CASSLDSGGDYEQYF.

This clonotype was seen repeatedly, ten times or more. This sequence joins TRBV19 and TRBJ2-1; 10 bases are a match to TRBD2. The germline gives CDR1 LNHDA, CDR2 SQIVND (reference sequence). After removal of 3 bases from V and 4 bases from J, the junction contained 3 bases not matched to a gene. The CDR3 has 15 residues. The CDR3 sequence: CASSMGSGGYNEQFF. The DNA for the CDR3 is TGTGCCAGTAGTATGGGTAGCGGGGGGTACAATGAGCAGTTCTTC.

This clonotype has a count of ten or more. The rearrangement uses TRBV11-2 and TRBJ2-7; the match to TRBD2 covers 7 bases. V shed 3 bases and J 6 bases; nucleotides not matched to a gene: 2. The length of the CDR3 is 12 residues. Per germline, CDR1 SGHAT and CDR2 FQNNGV. The DNA of the CDR3 is TGTGCCAGCAGCTTCACGGGGGGCGAGCAGTACTTC. Protein product: CASSFTGGEQYF.

This clonotype was counted ten times or more. The rearrangement links TRBV28 to TRBJ2-7; no clear D gene. The CDR3 covers 11 residues. V lost 2 bases and J lost 6, with 5 bases in between. CDR1 and CDR2 from the germline V gene are MDHEN and SYDVKM. CDR3 sequence reads: CASSLRTEQYF. Here the CDR3 DNA reads TGTGCCAGCAGTTTACGGACCGAGCAGTACTTC. Combining the CDR3 with reference TRBV28 and TRBJ2-7 gives the whole variable domain DVKVTQSSRYLVKRTGEKVFLECVQDMDHENMFWYRQDPGLGLRLIYFSYDVKMKEKGDIPEGYSVSREKKERFSLILESASTNQTSMYLCASSLRTEQYFGPGTRLTVT.

This clonotype appeared many times. The chain's CDR3 is CASSQGSSTNTDTQYF. CDR3 in DNA: TGCGCCAGCAGCCAAGGGTCCTCAACCAACACAGATACGCAGTATTTT. This chain connects TRBV4-3 to TRBJ2-3, with D unclear. V was trimmed by 1 base and J by 2 bases, leaving 13 bases between them. Germline loops: CDR1 LGHNA, CDR2 YSLEER. There are 16 residues in the CDR3.

This clonotype was recorded at least ten times. V gene TRBV7-6 combines with J gene TRBJ2-7; tentatively, D is TRBD2 (6 bases). This CDR3 is 14 amino acids long. CDR1 SGHVS and CDR2 FNYEAQ come from the germline V gene. The V gene lost 1 base and the J gene lost 6 bases, with 13 bases spanning the gap. CDR3: CASSLGGMGGEQYF. CDR3 bases: TGTGCCAGCAGCTTAGGAGGGATGGGGGGCGAGCAGTACTTC.

This clonotype has just a few counts. DNA for the CDR3: TGTGCCATCAGCCAGCTGGCTCATGGCTACACCTTC. It is translated as CAISQLAHGYTF. The chain combines TRBV10-3 with TRBJ1-2; no reliable D call. From germline, CDR1 is ENHRY and CDR2 SYGVKD. This CDR3 comprises 12 residues. V lost 6 bases and J 6 bases, leaving 11 bases between the germline ends.

At least ten counts were recorded for this clonotype. J is TRBJ2-1 and V is TRBV7-2; TRBD2 matches at 11 bases. After removal of 5 bases from V and 12 bases from J, the junction contained 6 bases not matched to a gene. The length of the CDR3 is 13 residues. Germline lookup yields CDR1 SGHTA and CDR2 FQGNSA. For the CDR3, the DNA is TGTGCCAGCAGCCCAGCTAGCGGGGGGAGGCAGTTCTTC. Translation: CASSPASGGRQFF.

V gene TRBV30 combines with J gene TRBJ2-3; D call uncertain. Germline V lookup: CDR1 GTSNPN, CDR2 SVGIG (reference sequence). Between the trimmed V and J ends, which lost 1 base and 5 bases, there was a span of 7 bases. The CDR3 covers 12 residues. CDR3 DNA: TGTGCCTGGAGTGCCGCACTAGATACGCAGTATTTT. It is translated as CAWSAALDTQYF. Full variable domain (outside the CDR3, taken from reference TRBV30 and TRBJ2-3): SQTIHQWPATLVQPVGSPLSLECTVEGTSNPNLYWYRQAAGRGLQLLFYSVGIGQISSEVPQNLSASRPQDRQFILSSKKLLLSDSGFYLCAWSAALDTQYFGPGTRLTVL.

The chain carries TRBV27 and TRBJ2-5, with D hard to call. V shed 5 bases and J shed 1 base, with 8 bases lying between them. The CDR3 runs 13 residues. Per the germline V gene, CDR1 is MNHEY and CDR2 is SMNVEV (reference sequence). The CDR3 DNA reads as TGTGCCAGCAGTCCCCGGCCCCAAGAGACCCAGTACTTC. Translation: CASSPRPQETQYF.

The table lists this clonotype with a few counts. The rearrangement joins TRBV3-1 to TRBJ2-1, with D possibly TRBD1 on 6 matching bases. The CDR3 has 13 residues. V was pared by 2 bases and J by 8 bases, with 10 bases between. The germline V gene encodes CDR1 LGHDT and CDR2 YNNKEL (reference sequence). As DNA, the CDR3 is TGTGCCAGCAGCCAACCTGGGGGCCATGAGCAGTTCTTC. It translates to CASSQPGGHEQFF.

This chain links TRBV10-3 with TRBJ1-1, with D tentatively TRBD1 (5 bases). V dropped 4 bases and J dropped 2 bases, with 11 bases sitting between them. The CDR3 covers 14 residues. Germline V gives CDR1 ENHRY, CDR2 SYGVKD. CDR3 region: CAISGGTVNTEAFF. CDR3 coding DNA: TGTGCCATCAGTGGCGGGACGGTTAACACTGAAGCTTTCTTT.

This clonotype was seen only a few times. The V gene is TRBV2, the J gene TRBJ2-2, with D perhaps TRBD1 or TRBD2 (6 bases each). CDR3 length: 17 amino acids. From germline, CDR1 is SNHLY and CDR2 FYNNEI. The V and J ends lost 7 bases and 1 base respectively, with 19 bases between them. In DNA, the CDR3 is TGTGCCAGCACCGAAACCGGAGGGGGATGGAACACCGGGGAGCTGTTTTTT. This sequence encodes CASTETGGGWNTGELFF.

This clonotype was recorded at least ten times. V and J are TRBV29-1 and TRBJ2-2, with D uncertain. This CDR3 region has 12 residues. The germline V gene encodes CDR1 SQVTM and CDR2 ANQGSEA. The V and J ends lost 4 bases and 4 bases respectively, with 7 bases between them. Here the CDR3 DNA reads TGCAGCGTTGTAGGTGGCACCGGGGAGCTGTTTTTT. The encoded protein is CSVVGGTGELFF.

There are many counts of this clonotype. The chain employs TRBV10-3 and TRBJ2-1; tentative D call: TRBD1 (7 bases). The CDR3 extends over 14 amino acids. Trimming cost V 4 bases and J 7 bases, with 14 bases left between them. The germline CDR1 and CDR2 sequences are ENHRY and SYGVKD. The CDR3 DNA sequence: TGTGCCATCAGTGTCCTACAGGGGAGGAATGAGCAGTTCTTC. The encoded protein is CAISVLQGRNEQFF.

At least ten counts were recorded for this clonotype. This rearrangement joins TRBV4-3 to TRBJ2-1, with D perhaps being TRBD1 or TRBD2 (5 bases each). The CDR3 has 14 residues. Per germline, CDR1 LGHNA and CDR2 YSLEER. V was trimmed by 2 bases and J by 8 bases, leaving 13 bases between them. CDR3 nucleotide sequence: TGCGCCAGCAGCCAATTACGAGGGGTGGATGAGCAGTTCTTC. It encodes CASSQLRGVDEQFF.